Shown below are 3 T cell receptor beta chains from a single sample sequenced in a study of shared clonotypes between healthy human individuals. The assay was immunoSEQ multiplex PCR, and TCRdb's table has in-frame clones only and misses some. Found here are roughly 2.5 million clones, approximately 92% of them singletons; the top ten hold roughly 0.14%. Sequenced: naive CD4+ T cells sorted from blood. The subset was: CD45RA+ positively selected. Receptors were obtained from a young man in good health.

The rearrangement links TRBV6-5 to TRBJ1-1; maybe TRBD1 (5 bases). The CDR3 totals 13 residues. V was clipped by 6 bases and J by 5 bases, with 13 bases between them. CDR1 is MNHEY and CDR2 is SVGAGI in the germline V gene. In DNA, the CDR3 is TGTGCCAGCAGAACGGGGGGGAGGACTGAAGCTTTCTTT. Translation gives CASRTGGRTEAFF.

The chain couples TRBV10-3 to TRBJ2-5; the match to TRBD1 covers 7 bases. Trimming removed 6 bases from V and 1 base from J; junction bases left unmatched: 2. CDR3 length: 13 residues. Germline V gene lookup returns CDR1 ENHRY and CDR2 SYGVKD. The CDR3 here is CAISYRGQETQYF. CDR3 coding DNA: TGTGCCATCAGCTACAGGGGCCAAGAGACCCAGTACTTC.

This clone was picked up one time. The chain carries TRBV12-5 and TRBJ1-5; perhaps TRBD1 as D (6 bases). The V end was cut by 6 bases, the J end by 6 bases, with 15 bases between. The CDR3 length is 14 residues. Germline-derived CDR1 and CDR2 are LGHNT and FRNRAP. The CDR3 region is CASGTEGQSQPQHF. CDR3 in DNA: TGTGCTAGTGGGACCGAAGGACAGAGTCAGCCCCAGCATTTT.